Listed below are T cell receptor beta chains from one sample, sequenced in a study of cytomegalovirus exposure and HLA in healthy donors. TCRdb keeps only in-frame clones here, not all; method: immunoSEQ multiplex PCR. The table lists about 130,000 clones. Input material: PBMCs. These TCRs come from a man aged 25-40 years in good health and CMV-seronegative. Each CDR3 is given with its conserved first and last residue. Fields, in order: D gene, J gene, V gene, CDR3 protein, CDR3 DNA. A D gene is named only where the DNA matches it firmly.

>TRBD1|TRBJ1-4|TRBV4-1
CASSQVGTGLNEKLFF
TGCGCCAGCAGCCAAGTAGGGACAGGCCTTAATGAAAAACTGTTTTTT
>TRBD2|TRBJ2-5|TRBV30
CAWSITSGRVQYF
TGTGCCTGGAGTATTACTAGCGGGAGGGTGCAGTACTTC
>-|TRBJ1-5|TRBV28
CASSPLDSSNQPQHF
TGTGCCAGCAGTCCACTGGACAGTAGCAATCAGCCCCAGCATTTT
>TRBD2|TRBJ2-7|TRBV7-9
CASSLAGGRGSEQYF
TGTGCCAGCAGCTTAGCGGGGGGGAGAGGCAGCGAGCAGTACTTC
>TRBD2|TRBJ2-5|TRBV5-4
CASSFPLFSGRGQETQYF
TGTGCCAGCTCCTTTCCCCTCTTTAGCGGGAGAGGGCAAGAGACCCAGTACTTC
>-|TRBJ1-1|TRBV28
CASRGQTLGNTEAFF
TGTGCCAGCAGAGGACAGACCCTGGGAAACACTGAAGCTTTCTTT
>TRBD2|TRBJ2-1|TRBV7-9
CASSRLAGGRDEQFF
TGTGCCAGCAGCAGGCTAGCGGGAGGGCGGGATGAGCAGTTCTTC
>-|TRBJ2-5|TRBV28
CASSFLRAEETQYF
TGTGCCAGCAGTTTTCTGCGGGCTGAAGAGACCCAGTACTTC
>-|TRBJ1-1|TRBV29-1
CSVEGRVFEAFF
TGCAGCGTTGAAGGCAGGGTATTTGAAGCTTTCTTT
>-|TRBJ1-4|TRBV28
CASSLSGGLPNEKLFF
TGTGCCAGCAGTTTATCCGGAGGATTACCTAATGAAAAACTGTTTTTT
>-|TRBJ2-7|TRBV27
CASSFYGEQYF
TGTGCCAGCAGTTTTTACGGCGAGCAGTACTTC
>-|TRBJ2-2|TRBV7-9
CASSLWQQMNTGELFF
TGTGCCAGCAGCTTATGGCAACAGATGAACACCGGGGAGCTGTTTTTT
>TRBD2|TRBJ2-5|TRBV2
CASSELAGAGETQYF
TGTGCCAGCAGTGAATTGGCGGGAGCAGGCGAGACCCAGTACTTC
>TRBD2|TRBJ2-5|TRBV28
CASSLGGRAWETQYF
TGTGCCAGCAGTCTCGGCGGGAGGGCCTGGGAGACCCAGTACTTC
>-|TRBJ1-3|TRBV30
CAWSVGGASGNTIYF
TGTGCCTGGAGTGTAGGGGGGGCCTCTGGAAACACCATATATTTT
>TRBD1|TRBJ2-7|TRBV6-5
CASSYGVRQGVGEQYF
TGTGCCAGCAGTTATGGGGTGAGGCAGGGGGTGGGCGAGCAGTACTTC
>TRBD2|TRBJ2-3|TRBV13
CASSEGLAGNSDTQYF
TGTGCCAGCAGCGAGGGACTAGCGGGAAATTCAGATACGCAGTATTTT
>TRBD1|TRBJ1-1|TRBV9
CTSSVEGTVNTEAFF
TGTACCAGCAGCGTAGAGGGGACAGTCAACACTGAAGCTTTCTTT
>TRBD1|TRBJ2-5|TRBV5-4
CASRPDRGWEIQYF
TGTGCCAGCAGACCCGACAGGGGATGGGAGATCCAGTACTTC
>TRBD2|TRBJ2-5|TRBV4-3
CASSQGTSGGGTQYF
TGCGCCAGCAGCCAGGGCACTAGCGGAGGGGGGACCCAGTACTTC
>-|TRBJ2-5|TRBV28
CASRPGIKETQYF
TGTGCCAGCAGACCGGGAATTAAAGAGACCCAGTACTTC
>-|TRBJ1-2|TRBV6-1
CASSTSGAGYGYTF
TGTGCCAGCAGTACGTCAGGGGCGGGCTATGGCTACACCTTC
>-|TRBJ2-6|TRBV28
CASSEQARSGANVLTF
TGTGCCAGCAGTGAACAGGCTCGCTCTGGGGCCAACGTCCTGACTTTC
>-|TRBJ1-1|TRBV28
CASSLLSDTLNTEAFF
TGTGCCAGCAGTTTATTATCCGACACTTTGAACACTGAAGCTTTCTTT
>-|TRBJ1-4|TRBV6-1
CASSEIPEYEKLFF
TGTGCCAGCAGTGAAATCCCGGAGTATGAAAAACTGTTTTTT
>TRBD1|TRBJ1-5|TRBV5-3
CARSLGQGCQPQHF
TGTGCCAGAAGCTTAGGACAGGGGTGTCAGCCCCAGCATTTT
>TRBD1|TRBJ2-1|TRBV25-1
CASSSDRRLGEQFF
TGTGCCAGCAGTTCGGACAGGCGATTAGGGGAGCAGTTCTTC
>TRBD1|TRBJ1-1|TRBV19
CASSLGQENTEAFF
TGTGCCAGTAGCTTGGGACAGGAAAACACTGAAGCTTTCTTT
>TRBD1|TRBJ2-1|TRBV15
CATSPDRVNEQFF
TGTGCCACCAGCCCGGACAGGGTCAATGAGCAGTTCTTC
>TRBD1|TRBJ2-1|TRBV5-6
CASSPPGWTGSSYNEQFF
TGTGCCAGCAGCCCTCCTGGATGGACAGGCAGCTCCTACAATGAGCAGTTCTTC
>-|TRBJ1-1|TRBV7-6
CASSLAERGAEAFF
TGTGCCAGCAGCTTAGCTGAGCGGGGGGCTGAAGCTTTCTTT
>TRBD2|TRBJ2-1|TRBV5-1
CASSLGGSIYNEQFF
TGCGCCAGCAGCTTGGGCGGGAGTATTTACAATGAGCAGTTCTTC
>TRBD2|TRBJ2-3|TRBV6-5
CASTGGPGGDTQYF
TGTGCCAGCACGGGGGGGCCGGGAGGAGATACGCAGTATTTT
>TRBD1|TRBJ1-2|TRBV4-2
CASSQAFRQGLDYGYTF
TGTGCCAGCAGCCAAGCTTTCCGACAGGGATTAGACTATGGCTACACCTTC
>-|TRBJ1-6|TRBV6-5
CASTPSGVGNSPLHF
TGTGCCAGCACCCCATCCGGGGTCGGTAATTCACCCCTCCACTTT
>-|TRBJ1-1|TRBV5-6
CASSLGVNTEAFF
TGTGCCAGCAGCTTGGGAGTGAACACTGAAGCTTTCTTT
>TRBD2|TRBJ2-1|TRBV28
CASSGLVNRNEQFF
TGTGCCAGCAGTGGACTAGTTAATCGGAATGAGCAGTTCTTC
>-|TRBJ1-1|TRBV4-2
CASSQDVSAEAFF
TGTGCCAGCAGCCAAGATGTGAGTGCTGAAGCTTTCTTT
>-|TRBJ1-1|TRBV7-3
CASSLIQGSEAFF
TGTGCCAGCAGCTTAATCCAGGGGAGTGAAGCTTTCTTT
>-|TRBJ1-4|TRBV27
CASSLRRGEKLFF
TGTGCCAGCAGTTTACGGCGGGGTGAAAAACTGTTTTTT
>-|TRBJ2-7|TRBV28
CASTPQRDYEQYF
TGTGCCAGCACCCCTCAGAGGGACTACGAGCAGTACTTC
>-|TRBJ2-7|TRBV7-9
CASRRGTSYEQYF
TGTGCCAGCAGACGGGGGACTTCTTACGAGCAGTACTTC
>TRBD1|TRBJ2-7|TRBV27
CASSFGTGSYEQYF
TGTGCCAGCAGTTTCGGGACAGGTAGCTACGAGCAGTACTTC
>-|TRBJ2-1|TRBV9
CASSVTRAPYNEQFF
TGTGCCAGCAGCGTAACCAGGGCCCCCTACAATGAGCAGTTCTTC
>-|TRBJ2-1|TRBV7-3
CASSPGLLNEQFF
TGTGCCAGCAGCCCGGGACTTCTCAATGAGCAGTTCTTC
>-|TRBJ2-7|TRBV6-5
CASSEGTAFYEQYF
TGTGCCAGCAGTGAAGGGACTGCATTCTACGAGCAGTACTTC
>-|TRBJ2-7|TRBV19
CATAQDSSYEQYF
TGTGCCACCGCCCAGGACAGCTCCTACGAGCAGTACTTC
>-|TRBJ1-4|TRBV9
CASSVEGRLNEKLFF
TGTGCCAGCAGCGTAGAGGGCAGACTAAATGAAAAACTGTTTTTT
>-|TRBJ2-3|TRBV18
CASSPYQQDVTDTQYF
TGTGCCAGCTCACCATACCAGCAGGATGTCACAGATACGCAGTATTTT
>TRBD1|TRBJ2-7|TRBV7-7
CASSPGTGDTYEQYF
TGTGCTAGCAGTCCCGGGACAGGGGATACCTACGAGCAGTACTTC
>-|TRBJ2-7|TRBV27
CASSLWADREQYF
TGTGCCAGCAGTCTATGGGCAGACAGGGAGCAGTACTTC
>-|TRBJ1-1|TRBV19
CASSGHRVLNTEAFF
TGTGCCAGTAGTGGTCACAGGGTCTTGAACACTGAAGCTTTCTTT
>-|TRBJ2-1|TRBV29-1
CSVAGYSSYNEQFF
TGCAGCGTTGCGGGATACTCCTCCTACAATGAGCAGTTCTTC